Below, one T cell receptor beta chain is given with its context. Its antigen remains unidentified. This sample was taken from a study of CXCR3-negative and CXCR3-positive naive CD8 T cells. Preparation of TRB cDNA libraries relied on 5' RACE carrying UMI labels. After re-calling the 5' RACE reads, TCRdb lists one entry per CDR3 protein, DNA absent. The ten most abundant clones cover 0.59% of a sample with some 120,000 distinct CDR3 sequences. The CDR3 is made up of 12 amino acids. In germline, CDR1 is SGHTA, CDR2 FQGTGA. Notes on the study in general: CXCR3-expressing naive cells carried TRB CDR3s more hydrophobic than those of CXCR3-negative naive cells. The majority of assays used fresh PBMCs, and CXCR3 expression partially decreased after cryopreservation.

CD45RO-CCR7+CD27+CD95- characterized naive CD8+ T cells. The chain has TRBV7-3 and TRBJ1-2. This receptor was identified in a human donor in good health. Some clones in this sample may be carry-over from other donors' samples. Sequencing was carried out using naive CXCR3+ CD8+ T cells from blood. The subset: CD45RO-CCR7+CD27+CD95- naive CD8+ T cells expressing CXCR3 (TNR3+). CDR3 in amino acids: CASSLSQHGYTF.